The 19 T cell receptor beta chains reported below all come from one sample, sequenced in a study of T cell repertoires in cytomegalovirus infection. TCRdb fed the reads into MiXCR, producing one record per CDR3 protein. The repertoire includes approximately 500,000 distinct CDR3 sequences, more than 15% of them detected once, and more than 20% sits in the top ten. What was sequenced was CD8+ T cells from PBMCs. Receptors originate from a human donor in good health (CMV status not recorded). Some clones in this sample may be carry-over from other donors' samples.

The chain has TRBV28 and TRBJ2-5; TRBD1 matches 10 bases. Germline V gives CDR1 MDHEN, CDR2 SYDVKM. Trimming at V came to 3 bases and at J to 5 bases, leaving 9 bases not matched to a gene. The CDR3 is 16 amino acids. CDR3: CASSLGRDRGRETQYF. DNA for the CDR3: TGTGCCAGCAGTTTGGGACGGGACAGGGGACGGGAGACCCAGTACTTC.

This clonotype has a count of ten or more. V and J are TRBV7-2 and TRBJ2-1; tentative D call: TRBD1 (6 bases). V lost 7 bases to trimming and J lost 5 bases, with 9 bases between them. The CDR3 extends over 12 amino acids. Germline CDR1 is SGHTA and CDR2 is FQGNSA. The CDR3 DNA sequence: TGTGCCAGCACCGAGGGGGACAATGAGCAGTTCTTC. Translated, it gives CASTEGDNEQFF.

This clonotype was counted many times. This chain connects TRBV7-3 to TRBJ2-1, with 10 bases lining up with TRBD2. Germline CDR1 is SGHTA and CDR2 is FQGTGA. V lost 1 base, J lost 8 bases, and 2 bases stayed unmatched. There are 14 residues in the CDR3. The CDR3 region has the DNA TGTGCCAGCAGCTTAAGTCTAGCGGGAGATGAGCAGTTCTTC. This codes for CASSLSLAGDEQFF.

This clonotype was counted many times. The chain has TRBV5-6 and TRBJ2-1; 10 nucleotides align to TRBD2. CDR1 is SGHDT and CDR2 is YYEEEE in the germline V gene. The CDR3 loop spans 17 amino acids. With V trimmed by 0 bases and J by 4 bases, 7 bases remained unmatched. CDR3 protein: CASSLALAGATYNEQFF. In nucleotides, the CDR3 is TGTGCCAGCAGCTTGGCCCTAGCGGGGGCTACATACAATGAGCAGTTCTTC.

The sample holds a few counts of this clonotype. The chain combines TRBV7-9 with TRBJ1-3; possible D gene TRBD1, 6 bases. CDR3 length equals 14 residues. The V gene lost 11 bases and the J gene lost 3 bases, with 17 bases spanning the gap. The germline V gene has CDR1 SEHNR and CDR2 FQNEAQ (reference sequence). The CDR3 nucleotides are TGTGCCCTCGGGGGCCTGCCGCTTGGAAACACCATATATTTT. Amino acids: CALGGLPLGNTIYF.

This clonotype has ten or more counts. The rearrangement links TRBV7-9 to TRBJ2-7; TRBD1 matches at 12 bases. Germline CDR1 is SEHNR and CDR2 is FQNEAQ (reference sequence). The trim removed 5 bases at V and 6 bases at J, leaving 8 bases unmatched. CDR3 length: 15 amino acids. In nucleotides, the CDR3 is TGTGCCAGCAGCCCGGGACAGGGGGCTTTGTTCGAGCAGTACTTC. This sequence encodes CASSPGQGALFEQYF.

This clonotype was picked up many times. The chain is built from TRBV14 and TRBJ2-1; tentatively, D is TRBD2 (6 bases). CDR1 and CDR2 from the germline V gene are SGHDN and FVKESK. CDR3 length: 14 amino acids. V shed 1 base and J shed 6 bases, with 10 bases lying between them. The CDR3 DNA reads TGTGCCAGCAGCCAAGTTTCAGCGGGCAATGAGCAGTTCTTC. It specifies CASSQVSAGNEQFF.

V usage is TRBV27 and J usage is TRBJ1-5; D might be TRBD1 (5 bases). This CDR3 spans 18 amino acids. V was shortened by 5 bases and J by 0 bases, with 20 bases between the two germline ends. CDR1 is MNHEY, CDR2 SMNVEV, per germline (reference sequence). This CDR3 reads CASSPEGLPKFSNQPQHF. In DNA, the CDR3 is TGTGCCAGCAGTCCAGAGGGACTGCCAAAATTTAGCAATCAGCCCCAGCATTTT.

This clonotype came up a few times. The chain employs TRBV27 and TRBJ2-7, with D perhaps TRBD2 (5 bases). Trimming stripped 4 bases from V and 5 bases from J, with 12 bases between. This CDR3 is built from 13 residues. Germline assignment: CDR1 MNHEY and CDR2 SMNVEV (reference sequence). The CDR3 region has the DNA TGTGCCAGCAGTTCCGGGGTTCTCCACGAGCAGTACTTC. As protein: CASSSGVLHEQYF.

The chain has TRBV6-6 and TRBJ1-1, with a weak D call TRBD1 (6 bases). There are 13 residues in the CDR3. V was cut by 8 bases and J by 3 bases, with 13 bases left in between. Germline-derived CDR1 and CDR2 are MNHNY and SVGAGI (reference sequence). CDR3 protein: CASAAGGHTEAFF. As DNA, the CDR3 is TGTGCCAGCGCCGCGGGGGGCCACACTGAAGCTTTCTTT.

A note on this clonotype: A read error is possible here, since a much larger clone lies one base away. The chain links TRBV28 to TRBJ2-7, with D perhaps being TRBD1 or TRBD2 (5 bases each). V dropped 6 bases and J dropped 4 bases, with 13 bases sitting between them. Germline V lookup: CDR1 MDHEN, CDR2 SYDVKM. CDR3 length: 13 amino acids. The CDR3 reads CASSPGAEYEQYF. The CDR3 bases are TGTGCCAGCAGCCCCGGGGCGGAGTACGAGCAGTACTTC.

The CDR3 nucleotides read TGTGCCAGCAGTGCCCAGGGGAAAGAGACCCAGTACTTC. It encodes CASSAQGKETQYF. This rearrangement joins TRBV25-1 to TRBJ2-5; D may be TRBD1 (6 bases). The germline CDR1 and CDR2 sequences are MGHDK and SYGVNS. This CDR3 comprises 13 residues. The ends were cut back, 4 bases at V and 3 bases at J, with 9 bases in the middle.

This sequence joins TRBV18 and TRBJ2-1, with 7 bases matching TRBD1. J gave up 8 bases and V 2 bases, and 12 bases lay outside the gene matches. The CDR3 spans 16 residues. Germline values: CDR1 KGHSH, CDR2 LQKENI. CDR3 region: CASSPISRGLGDEQFF. CDR3 DNA sequence: TGTGCCAGCTCACCAATCAGTAGGGGGCTTGGTGATGAGCAGTTCTTC.

This clonotype was counted ten times or more. The V gene is TRBV7-2, the J gene TRBJ2-5; 10 bases line up with TRBD2. Trimming cost V 5 bases and J 2 bases; bases outside gene matches: 14. The CDR3 has 18 amino acids. The germline gives CDR1 SGHTA, CDR2 FQGNSA. The CDR3 coding sequence is TGTGCCAGCAGCCAAGGGATTGGACTAGCGGAACATCAAGAGACCCAGTACTTC. Translation gives CASSQGIGLAEHQETQYF.

This clonotype was counted ten times or more. The chain combines TRBV7-3 with TRBJ2-3, with 9 bases aligning to TRBD2. Germline CDR1 and CDR2: SGHTA and FQGTGA. V lost 8 bases and J lost 3; bases outside the gene matches: 6. CDR3 length: 14 amino acids. CDR3 sequence reads: CASALAGVTDTQYF. The CDR3 DNA reads as TGTGCCAGCGCTTTAGCGGGGGTGACAGATACGCAGTATTTT.

The table lists this clonotype with many counts. The rearrangement uses TRBV11-2 and TRBJ1-6, with 9 positions matching TRBD1. Germline V gives CDR1 SGHAT, CDR2 FQNNGV. This CDR3 has 17 amino acids. J gave up 6 bases and V 1 base, and 7 bases lay outside the gene matches. The CDR3 loop is CASSLGSGTGFNSPLHF. CDR3 coding DNA: TGTGCCAGCAGCTTAGGATCCGGGACAGGGTTTAATTCACCCCTCCACTTT.

This clonotype appeared many times. J is TRBJ2-4 and V is TRBV7-9; no clear D gene. Germline V CDR1 and CDR2: SEHNR, FQNEAQ (reference sequence). This CDR3 is 14 amino acids long. The germline V and J ends were trimmed by 3 bases and 3 bases, with 9 bases remaining between them. The CDR3 sequence: CASSFSQDKNIQYF. CDR3 DNA: TGTGCCAGCAGCTTTTCCCAGGACAAAAACATTCAGTACTTC.

This clonotype was seen ten or more times. The chain employs TRBV7-9 and TRBJ2-1; D is undetermined. Trimming shortened V by 2 bases and J by 6 bases, and 17 bases separated the two germline ends. This CDR3 is 16 amino acids long. CDR1 SEHNR and CDR2 FQNEAQ come from the germline V gene (reference sequence). In nucleotides, the CDR3 is TGTGCCAGCAGCTTATTCATAGCTGAATATTCCAATGAGCAGTTCTTC. As protein: CASSLFIAEYSNEQFF.

With regard to this clonotype: The missing conserved phenylalanine or tryptophan at the end of this CDR3 makes a read error likely. The J gene is TRBJ2-1, the V gene TRBV4-1; D possibly matches TRBD1 or TRBD2 (5 bases each). Looked up from germline, CDR1 is MGHRA and CDR2 is YSYEKL. This CDR3 is 18 amino acids long. CDR3 amino acids: CASSQVSGALLSNNEQFI. Here the CDR3 DNA reads TGTGCCAGCAGCCAAGTTTCCGGGGCGCTATTATCCAACAATGAGCAGTTCATC.